This T cell receptor beta chain was retrieved from a study of cytomegalovirus exposure and HLA in healthy donors. To note about this clone: No antigen is known for it.

Everyone who donated was a healthy bone marrow donor. Primers included in the PCR were 60 Vbeta and 13 Jbeta primers. Profiling relied on immunoSEQ multiplex PCR, and the TCRdb table lists in-frame clones only, not all of them. The sample lists 150,000 to 250,000 clones, more than 65% occurring once. Germline V gene data show CDR1 as SGHVS and CDR2 as FNYEAQ. J was trimmed by 5 bases and V by 5 bases; bases with no gene match: 6. CDR3 size: 14 residues. Whole-study findings and limits: The authors assumed roughly uniform sequencing depth across donors for presence/absence analyses. High sensitivity and specificity were reportedly achieved when the classifier diagnosed cytomegalovirus status.

V is TRBV7-6 and J is TRBJ2-5; 9 bases are shared with TRBD1. The source material was PBMCs. The clonotype originates from a girl aged 5 to 17 in good health and CMV-seropositive. The CDR3 DNA is TGTGCCAGCAGCCCACAGGGGGCCTGGGAGACCCAGTACTTC. This gives the protein CASSPQGAWETQYF.